The 23 T cell receptor beta chains below come from one sample, sequenced in a study of PD-1 blockade in classical Hodgkin lymphoma. The assay was immunoSEQ multiplex PCR, and TCRdb's table has in-frame clones only and misses some. The table includes about 98,000 clones, about four fifths detected once. Autologous stem cell transplantation was followed by relapse in every patient, and brentuximab vedotin exposure varied. The material sequenced was peripheral blood mononuclear cells (PBMCs), taken before the second cycle of nivolumab. These receptors all stem from a human donor with classical Hodgkin lymphoma.

This clone was observed a few times. The J gene is TRBJ1-2, the V gene TRBV7-2, with D possibly matching TRBD1 (5 bases). This CDR3 has 15 amino acids. With 3 bases removed from V and 3 bases from J, the gap between germline ends came to 14 bases. Germline values: CDR1 SGHTA, CDR2 FQGNSA. DNA for the CDR3: TGTGCCAGCAGCTTTTTTGGGGCCAGGGACTATGGCTACACCTTC. Protein: CASSFFGARDYGYTF.

The chain uses TRBV9 and TRBJ2-1; D is ambiguous. The CDR3 is 15 amino acids. The V gene's germline CDR1 is SGDLS and CDR2 YYNGEE. V lost 1 base and J 5 bases, leaving 13 bases between the germline ends. The CDR3 loop is CASSVSSSSNNEQFF. Written as DNA, the CDR3 is TGTGCCAGCAGCGTAAGTAGTTCTTCTAACAATGAGCAGTTCTTC.

The chain carries TRBV18 and TRBJ2-7; perhaps TRBD2 as D (6 bases). This CDR3 is built from 15 residues. V was shortened by 4 bases and J by 4 bases, with 17 bases between the two germline ends. Germline loops: CDR1 KGHSH, CDR2 LQKENI. The DNA for the CDR3 is TGTGCCAGCTCACTGGGTAAGGGACGGGAGTACGAGCAGTACTTC. Encoded protein: CASSLGKGREYEQYF. The complete variable domain, with remaining parts taken from reference TRBV18 and TRBJ2-7, reads NAGVMQNPRHLVRRRGQEARLRCSPMKGHSHVYWYRQLPEEGLKFMVYLQKENIIDESGMPKERFSAEFPKEGPSILRIQQVVRGDSAAYFCASSLGKGREYEQYFGPGTRLTVT.

This chain joins TRBV7-2 and TRBJ2-3; D is unclear. The germline CDR1 and CDR2 sequences are SGHTA and FQGNSA. The CDR3 has 14 amino acids. The germline V and J ends were trimmed by 5 bases and 4 bases, with 13 bases remaining between them. The CDR3 loop is CASSHPLASDTQYF. CDR3 bases: TGTGCCAGCAGCCACCCGTTGGCCTCAGATACGCAGTATTTT. Full variable domain (outside the CDR3, taken from reference TRBV7-2 and TRBJ2-3): GAGVSQSPSNKVTEKGKDVELRCDPISGHTALYWYRQSLGQGLEFLIYFQGNSAPDKSGLPSDRFSAERTGGSVSTLTIQRTQQEDSAVYLCASSHPLASDTQYFGPGTRLTVL.

This clone was detected only once. The J gene is TRBJ2-7, the V gene TRBV5-4; 8 positions agree with TRBD2. The V gene end was trimmed by 4 bases and the J gene end by 7 bases; junction bases not matched to a gene: 10. This CDR3 has 14 amino acids. CDR1 SGHNT and CDR2 YYREEE come from the germline V gene (reference sequence). This CDR3 reads CASSTLAVPGEQYF. CDR3 sequence (DNA): TGTGCCAGCAGCACACTAGCGGTCCCCGGGGAGCAGTACTTC.

The V gene is TRBV6-1, the J gene TRBJ2-5, with a weak D call TRBD2 (6 bases). Germline V gene sequence: CDR1 MNHNS, CDR2 SASEGT. V gave up 2 bases and J gave up 7 bases, with 14 bases separating them. CDR3 length equals 14 residues. The CDR3 nucleotides are TGTGCCAGCAGTGAACGTGGGGGGATGGCGACCCAGTACTTC. Its translation: CASSERGGMATQYF.

This clone turned up a few times. This chain connects TRBV11-2 to TRBJ2-7, with D perhaps matching TRBD2 (6 bases). CDR3 length equals 14 residues. Germline values: CDR1 SGHAT, CDR2 FQNNGV. V lost 4 bases and J lost 0, with 10 bases in between. CDR3 DNA: TGTGCCAGCAGCTGGGCGGGGAGCTCCTACGAGCAGTACTTC. As protein: CASSWAGSSYEQYF.

This clone was seen just once. The chain couples TRBV28 to TRBJ2-2; D gene uncertain. CDR3 size: 15 residues. V was shortened by 5 bases and J by 6 bases, with 16 bases between the two germline ends. Germline V lookup: CDR1 MDHEN, CDR2 SYDVKM. The CDR3: CASSGRMWSAGELFF. The CDR3 DNA follows: TGTGCCAGCAGTGGACGTATGTGGAGCGCCGGGGAGCTGTTTTTT.

Notes on this clone: At one of its ends the junction is not consistent with the germline gene, which may arise from a read error. The J gene is TRBJ2-1, the V gene TRBV20-1; D gene uncertain. Germline CDR1 and CDR2: DFQATT and SNEGSKA (reference sequence). The CDR3 runs to 11 residues. CDR3: CSARDRPLEVF. CDR3 nucleotides: TGCAGTGCTAGAGATAGACCCCTCGAGGTCTTC.

The genes are TRBV7-3 and TRBJ2-1; D is unclear. CDR3 size: 13 residues. Germline CDR1 is SGHTA and CDR2 is FQGTGA. V dropped 3 bases and J dropped 9 bases, with 12 bases sitting between them. CDR3 DNA: TGTGCCAGCAGCTTCCCCCCCCACATTGAGCAGTTCTTC. Amino acid sequence: CASSFPPHIEQFF.

The V and J genes are TRBV4-1 and TRBJ1-4, with D perhaps matching TRBD1 (5 bases). V lost 2 bases to trimming and J lost 4 bases, with 11 bases between them. CDR1 is MGHRA and CDR2 is YSYEKL in the germline V gene. The CDR3 is 15 residues long. CDR3 amino acids: CASSQPGRINEKLFF. CDR3 DNA: TGCGCCAGCAGCCAACCGGGACGGATTAATGAAAAACTGTTTTTT.

V usage is TRBV12-5 and J usage is TRBJ2-1, with TRBD2 identical over 7 bases. The CDR3 runs 16 residues. CDR1 is LGHNT and CDR2 is FRNRAP in the germline V gene. V lost 6 bases and J lost 8; bases outside the gene matches: 16. This CDR3 is CASGLRLAGARDEQFF. In DNA form, the CDR3 reads TGTGCTAGTGGCCTTCGGTTGGCGGGAGCCCGGGATGAGCAGTTCTTC.

The CDR3 DNA follows: TGCGCCAGCAGCCAAGATGCGATAGCGGGGAACCCCTACGAGCAGTACTTC. Translated, it gives CASSQDAIAGNPYEQYF. The chain employs TRBV4-3 and TRBJ2-7; 8 positions agree with TRBD2. The CDR3 spans 17 residues. Germline V gene sequence: CDR1 LGHNA, CDR2 YSLEER. V shed 0 bases and J 2 bases; nucleotides not matched to a gene: 9.

This clone was seen just once. The CDR3 loop reads CASSTGQEVTGELFF. In DNA, the CDR3 is TGCGCCAGCAGCACGGGACAGGAAGTCACCGGGGAGCTGTTTTTT. The V call is TRBV5-1, the J call TRBJ2-2, with 8 bases aligning to TRBD1. Germline lookup yields CDR1 SGHRS and CDR2 YFSETQ. After removal of 4 bases from V and 4 bases from J, the junction contained 6 bases not matched to a gene. The CDR3 runs 15 residues.

This clone was counted once. V and J are TRBV7-9 and TRBJ2-1; D is unclear. Germline lookup yields CDR1 SEHNR and CDR2 FQNEAQ (reference sequence). V shed 3 bases and J shed 3 bases, with 12 bases lying between them. The CDR3 is made up of 15 amino acids. DNA for the CDR3: TGTGCCAGCAGCTTTGCGCCACCCGTCTACAATGAGCAGTTCTTC. Its protein product is CASSFAPPVYNEQFF.

The chain combines TRBV27 with TRBJ1-2; 8 bases line up with TRBD1. Looked up from germline, CDR1 is MNHEY and CDR2 is SMNVEV (reference sequence). Germline trimming cut 5 bases from V and 4 bases from J; bases unmatched to any gene: 9. The CDR3 totals 15 residues. CDR3 nucleotides: TGTGCCAGCAGTACCCGTCAGGGGGCCTTCTATGGCTACACCTTC. Amino acid sequence: CASSTRQGAFYGYTF.

The genes are TRBV9 and TRBJ2-7, with 12 bases aligning to TRBD2. Germline V gene sequence: CDR1 SGDLS, CDR2 YYNGEE. With 4 bases clipped from V and 3 bases from J, the junction kept 5 bases outside the gene matches. The length of the CDR3 is 15 residues. The CDR3: CASSPGLAGLYEQYF. The CDR3 nucleotides are TGTGCCAGCAGCCCGGGACTAGCGGGCCTCTACGAGCAGTACTTC.

The V gene is TRBV7-8, the J gene TRBJ2-3; TRBD2 matches at 16 bases. This CDR3 has 19 residues. The V gene's germline CDR1 is SGHVS and CDR2 FQNEAQ. V shed 6 bases, J shed 4 bases, and the junction held 13 bases outside the gene matches. CDR3 residues: CASRKGTSGRAAMADTQYF. For the CDR3, the DNA is TGTGCCAGCAGAAAAGGGACTAGCGGGAGGGCAGCGATGGCAGATACGCAGTATTTT.

Written as DNA, the CDR3 is TGTGCCAGCAGCAGGCCCGGGGACATAACAAACACCGGGGAGCTGTTTTTT. Protein sequence: CASSRPGDITNTGELFF. The V and J genes are TRBV7-9 and TRBJ2-2; D is perhaps TRBD1 (6 bases). The germline V gene has CDR1 SEHNR and CDR2 FQNEAQ (reference sequence). CDR3 size: 17 residues. V lost 5 bases to trimming and J lost 2 bases, with 18 bases between them.

The chain combines TRBV23-1 with TRBJ1-2, with a possible D match to TRBD1 (6 bases). TRBV23-1 is designated an ORF whose function remains uncertain. CDR3 length equals 19 residues. The V and J ends lost 8 bases and 2 bases respectively, with 30 bases between them. The CDR3 DNA is TGCGCCAGCCCTAGGGCCAGGGGTTTTTACAAGCGCAGAAACTATGGCTACACCTTC. It codes for CASPRARGFYKRRNYGYTF.

The V call is TRBV28, the J call TRBJ1-5; tentative D call: TRBD1 (6 bases). Germline CDR1 and CDR2: MDHEN and SYDVKM. Trimming cost V 6 bases and J 2 bases, with 17 bases left between them. The CDR3 contains 16 residues. The CDR3 reads CASSPWGPDGNQPQHF. The CDR3 DNA reads TGTGCCAGCAGCCCATGGGGGCCAGACGGCAATCAGCCCCAGCATTTT.

This chain uses TRBV5-7 with TRBJ2-5; unclear D gene. TRBV5-7 is recorded as an ORF, its role being uncertain. This CDR3 is built from 14 residues. V dropped 3 bases and J dropped 1 base, with 10 bases sitting between them. In DNA form, the CDR3 reads TGTGCCAGCAGCTACCCGGGCGTCCAAGAGACCCAGTACTTC. Translation: CASSYPGVQETQYF.

This clone was counted between two and nine times. The rearrangement joins TRBV30 to TRBJ2-2; no clear D. V was cut by 0 bases and J by 8 bases, with 10 bases left in between. The CDR3 extends over 13 amino acids. CDR1 GTSNPN and CDR2 SVGIG come from the germline V gene (reference sequence). The CDR3 reads CAWSVHPIGELFF. The CDR3 nucleotides read TGTGCCTGGAGTGTACACCCAATAGGGGAGCTGTTTTTT.